This T cell receptor beta chain was sequenced in a study of human T cells and chemical hapten exposure. One entry per CDR3 protein results from TCRdb running MiXCR on the RACE reads. The sample holds around 120,000 distinct CDR3 sequences; roughly 15% are singletons and the top ten take less than 0.95%. As for time point: patch test 1, 2 weeks after DPC sensitization. Documented treatment: therapeutic diphenylcyclopropenone sensitization with weekly scalp DPC. Many counts were recorded for this clonotype. The material sequenced was whole blood, taken in connection with sensitization to the hapten diphenylcyclopropenone (DPC). The receptor's source is a man between 18 and 29 years old with alopecia areata. Some clones in this sample may be carry-over from other donors' samples.

The CDR3 here is CASRSGYTEAFF. The CDR3 coding sequence is TGTGCCAGCAGATCAGGGTACACTGAAGCTTTCTTT. The genes are TRBV6-2 or TRBV6-3 and TRBJ1-1, with D maybe TRBD1 (5 bases). Germline CDR1 is MNHEY and CDR2 is SVGEGT. The CDR3 contains 12 residues. V was pared by 6 bases and J by 3 bases, with 8 bases between.